This T cell receptor beta chain was captured by sequencing in a study of blood T cell repertoires in COVID-19. In the study overall: From the United States, Italy and Spain came samples of acute and convalescent COVID-19. The analysed material was cDNA or gDNA that came from T cells, B-cell-depleted T cells, or PBMCs.

The CDR3 contains 18 residues. Clones were sequenced by immunoSEQ multiplex PCR, and TCRdb holds only the in-frame ones, with some missing. The sample has 100,000 to 150,000 clones; 81% are singletons. Sequencing was performed on peripheral blood. This chain uses TRBV21-1 with TRBJ2-3; no check of the table's D call, TRBD2, against the DNA was made. TRBV21-1 is flagged as a pseudogene. The source of this sequence is a woman aged 60 to 75 with active or convalescent COVID-19. CDR3 protein: CASSPIPGLAVFTDTQYF. For the CDR3, the DNA is TGTGCCAGCAGCCCAATCCCGGGACTAGCCGTTTTCACAGATACGCAGTATTTT.